A single TCR beta chain is shown here with its context. Trimming took off 0 bases at V and 8 bases at J, with 16 bases between the two ends. CDR1 MNHNY and CDR2 SVGAGI come from the germline V gene (reference sequence). The CDR3 sequence is 15 residues long. The source of the sample is a study of blood T cell repertoires in COVID-19. Study as a whole: Donors in the United States, Italy and Spain gave samples during acute or convalescent COVID-19. PBMCs, B-cell-depleted T cells, or T cells were the source of the cDNA or gDNA that made up the material.

In the source study's methods: The authors estimated nucleated cell counts from reference gene primer amplification. This table comes from immunoSEQ multiplex PCR, and its TCRdb copy is limited to in-frame clones, with some not included. Clonal size and the V and J genes are those of that table, whereas D and trimming came from the DNA. Seen here are 140,000 or so clones, around nine tenths observed once, and the top ten hold around 1.5%. The chain recombines TRBV6-6 with TRBJ1-2; the D gene is possibly TRBD1 (6 bases). Material for sequencing was peripheral blood. This receptor was obtained from a human donor in a cohort sampled during active COVID-19. The DNA of the CDR3 is TGTGCCAGCAGTTACTCGACCAGGGGAGTTGGAGGCTACACCTTC. Translation gives CASSYSTRGVGGYTF.